This TCR beta chain was documented in a study of T cells in Graves' hyperthyroidism and ophthalmopathy. As for the study in general: The initial diagnosis was the point when peripheral blood was collected, ahead of any treatment.

This clonotype has a handful of counts. A lack of ophthalmopathy progression within 18 months defined stable Graves' hyperthyroidism. Subjects aged 18 to 65 presented with newly diagnosed hyperthyroidism of less than 2 months' duration. PBMCs were sourced from approximately 9 ml fresh peripheral blood. Amplified regions were TCR beta CDR3 sequences from RNA transcripts. The HTBI set primed first-round TCR CDR3 RT-PCR. TCRdb re-called the multiplex PCR reads through MiXCR, storing one row per CDR3 protein. The table shows about 290,000 distinct CDR3 sequences, with roughly 15% occurring only once. Sequenced material: blood. The source is a woman in her thirties or forties with Graves' hyperthyroidism.

The chain's CDR3 is CASSKEQGSDEQYF. Written as DNA, the CDR3 is TGTGCCAGCAGCAAAGAACAGGGAAGCGACGAGCAGTACTTC. The rearrangement links TRBV7-8 to TRBJ2-7; a possible D gene is TRBD1 (6 bases). The CDR3 loop spans 14 amino acids. Germline CDR1 SGHVS, CDR2 FQNEAQ. V was trimmed by 5 bases and J by 5 bases, leaving 16 bases between them. The full variable domain, with the rest looked up from reference TRBV7-8 and TRBJ2-7, is GAGVSQSPRYKVAKRGQDVALRCDPISGHVSLFWYQQALGQGPEFLTYFQNEAQLDKSGLPSDRFFAERPEGSVSTLKIQRTQQEDSAVYLCASSKEQGSDEQYFGPGTRLTVT.